The 5 T cell receptor beta chains in this list originate from one sample, sequenced in a study of T cells after posttransplantation cyclophosphamide. Busulfan-fludarabine conditioning, marrow transplant, and cyclophosphamide on days +3 and +4 were administered. The protocol was immunoSEQ multiplex PCR, while the TCRdb copy is restricted to in-frame clones and leaves out a portion. Observed in the sample are more than 1,200 clones, none of them singletons. The sample in question was PBMCs, obtained after an allogeneic stem cell transplant with post-transplant cyclophosphamide. These receptors all come from a male patient aged 25-45 years who received an allogeneic stem cell transplant from a related donor, was CMV-positive, and had acute GVHD only. Among the T cells, some may be from the graft donor.

This chain connects TRBV29-1 to TRBJ1-2; D not resolved. Trimming removed 5 bases from V and 0 bases from J, with 13 bases in between. The CDR3 loop spans 14 amino acids. Germline V gene lookup returns CDR1 SQVTM and CDR2 ANQGSEA. Here the CDR3 reads CSVLPVGSNYGYTF. CDR3 in DNA: TGCAGCGTTTTGCCGGTAGGGTCTAACTATGGCTACACCTTC.

This clone was seen ten or more times. The chain uses TRBV12-3 or TRBV12-4 and TRBJ2-2; TRBD1 agrees at 9 bases. J gave up 5 bases and V 4 bases, and 8 bases lay outside the gene matches. CDR3 length equals 16 residues. The CDR3 loop is CASSSTGGVWTGELFF. CDR3 bases: TGTGCCAGCAGTTCCACAGGGGGCGTTTGGACCGGGGAGCTGTTTTTT.

This clone has a count of ten or more. This chain links TRBV5-5 with TRBJ1-5, with D possibly matching TRBD1 (6 bases). This CDR3 contains 13 residues. The V end lost 3 bases, the J end lost 7 bases, and 11 bases lay between the germline ends. The germline gives CDR1 SGHKS, CDR2 YYEKEE (reference sequence). As DNA, the CDR3 is TGTGCCAGCAGCTGGCAGGGGTACCAGCCCCAGCATTTT. As protein: CASSWQGYQPQHF.

This clone is labeled medium-sized. V is TRBV5-5 and J is TRBJ1-6; D may be TRBD1 (5 bases). Deletions cut 0 bases from V and 7 bases from J, with 8 bases between. This CDR3 is built from 14 residues. Germline CDR1 SGHKS, CDR2 YYEKEE (reference sequence). CDR3 region: CASSLGAGNSPLHF. CDR3 nucleotide sequence: TGTGCCAGCAGCTTGGGAGCAGGGAATTCACCCCTCCACTTT.

This clone came up many times. The rearrangement links TRBV28 to TRBJ2-4, with TRBD2 matching 7 bases. The CDR3 has 17 amino acids. Germline V gene data show CDR1 as MDHEN and CDR2 as SYDVKM. J was trimmed by 6 bases and V by 1 base; bases with no gene match: 12. CDR3 in DNA: TGTGCCAGCAGTTTATCAACGTGGAGGGGAGGGAGAAACATTCAGTACTTC. Its translation: CASSLSTWRGGRNIQYF.